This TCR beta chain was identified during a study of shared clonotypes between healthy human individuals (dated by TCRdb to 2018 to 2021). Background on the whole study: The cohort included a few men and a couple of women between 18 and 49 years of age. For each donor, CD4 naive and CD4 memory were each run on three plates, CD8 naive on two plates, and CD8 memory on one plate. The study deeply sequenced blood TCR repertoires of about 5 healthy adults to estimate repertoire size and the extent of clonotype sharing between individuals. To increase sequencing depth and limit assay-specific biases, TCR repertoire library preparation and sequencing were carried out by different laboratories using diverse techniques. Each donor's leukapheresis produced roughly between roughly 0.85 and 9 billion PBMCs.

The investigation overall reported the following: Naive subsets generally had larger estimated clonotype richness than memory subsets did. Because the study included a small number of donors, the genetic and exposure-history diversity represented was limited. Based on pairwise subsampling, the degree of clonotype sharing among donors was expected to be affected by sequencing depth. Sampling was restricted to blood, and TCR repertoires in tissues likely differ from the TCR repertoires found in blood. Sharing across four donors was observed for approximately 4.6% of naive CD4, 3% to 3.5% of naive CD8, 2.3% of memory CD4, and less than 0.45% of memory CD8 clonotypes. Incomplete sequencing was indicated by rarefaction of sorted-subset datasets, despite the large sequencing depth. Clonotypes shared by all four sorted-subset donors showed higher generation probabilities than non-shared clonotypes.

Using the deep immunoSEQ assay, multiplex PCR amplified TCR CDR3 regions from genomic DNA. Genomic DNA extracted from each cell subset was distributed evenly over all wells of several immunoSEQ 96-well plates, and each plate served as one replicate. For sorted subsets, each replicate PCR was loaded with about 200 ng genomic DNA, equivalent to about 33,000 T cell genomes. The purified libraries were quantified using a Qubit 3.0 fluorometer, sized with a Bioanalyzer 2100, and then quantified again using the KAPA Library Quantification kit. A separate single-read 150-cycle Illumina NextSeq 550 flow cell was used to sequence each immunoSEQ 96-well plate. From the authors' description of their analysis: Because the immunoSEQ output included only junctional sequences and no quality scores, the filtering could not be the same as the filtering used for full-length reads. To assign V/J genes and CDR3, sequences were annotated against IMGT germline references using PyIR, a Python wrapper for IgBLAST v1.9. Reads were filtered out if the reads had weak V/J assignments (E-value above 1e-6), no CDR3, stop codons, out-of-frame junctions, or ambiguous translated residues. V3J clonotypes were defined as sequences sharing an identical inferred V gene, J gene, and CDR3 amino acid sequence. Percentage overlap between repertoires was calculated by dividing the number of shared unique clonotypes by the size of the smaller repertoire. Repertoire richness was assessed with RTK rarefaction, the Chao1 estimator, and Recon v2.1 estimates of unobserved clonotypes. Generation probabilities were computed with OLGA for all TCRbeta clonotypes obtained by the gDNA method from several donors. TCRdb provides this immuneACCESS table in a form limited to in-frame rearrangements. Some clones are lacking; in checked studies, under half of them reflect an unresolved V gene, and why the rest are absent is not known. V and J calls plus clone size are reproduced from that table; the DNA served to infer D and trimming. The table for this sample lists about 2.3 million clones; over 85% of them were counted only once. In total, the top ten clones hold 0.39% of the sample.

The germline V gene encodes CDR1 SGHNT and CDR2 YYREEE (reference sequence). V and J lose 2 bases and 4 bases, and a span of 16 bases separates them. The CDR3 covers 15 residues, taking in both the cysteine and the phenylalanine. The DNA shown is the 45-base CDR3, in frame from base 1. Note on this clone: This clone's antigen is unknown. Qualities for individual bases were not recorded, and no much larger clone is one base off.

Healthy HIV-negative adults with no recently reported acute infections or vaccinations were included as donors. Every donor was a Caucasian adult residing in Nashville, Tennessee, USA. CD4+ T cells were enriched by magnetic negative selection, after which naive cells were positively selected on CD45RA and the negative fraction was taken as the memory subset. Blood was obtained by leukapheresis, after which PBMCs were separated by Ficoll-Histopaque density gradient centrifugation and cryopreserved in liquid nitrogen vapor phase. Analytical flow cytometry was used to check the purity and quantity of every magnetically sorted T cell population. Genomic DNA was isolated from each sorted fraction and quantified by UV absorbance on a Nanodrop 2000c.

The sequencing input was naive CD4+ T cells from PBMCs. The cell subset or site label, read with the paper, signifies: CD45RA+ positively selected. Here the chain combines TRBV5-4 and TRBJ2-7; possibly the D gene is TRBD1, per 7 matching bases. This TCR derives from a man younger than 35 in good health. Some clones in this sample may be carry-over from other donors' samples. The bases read TGTGCCAGCAGCTTCCCGCGCCAGGGGGGATACGAGCAGTACTTC. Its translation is CASSFPRQGGYEQYF.